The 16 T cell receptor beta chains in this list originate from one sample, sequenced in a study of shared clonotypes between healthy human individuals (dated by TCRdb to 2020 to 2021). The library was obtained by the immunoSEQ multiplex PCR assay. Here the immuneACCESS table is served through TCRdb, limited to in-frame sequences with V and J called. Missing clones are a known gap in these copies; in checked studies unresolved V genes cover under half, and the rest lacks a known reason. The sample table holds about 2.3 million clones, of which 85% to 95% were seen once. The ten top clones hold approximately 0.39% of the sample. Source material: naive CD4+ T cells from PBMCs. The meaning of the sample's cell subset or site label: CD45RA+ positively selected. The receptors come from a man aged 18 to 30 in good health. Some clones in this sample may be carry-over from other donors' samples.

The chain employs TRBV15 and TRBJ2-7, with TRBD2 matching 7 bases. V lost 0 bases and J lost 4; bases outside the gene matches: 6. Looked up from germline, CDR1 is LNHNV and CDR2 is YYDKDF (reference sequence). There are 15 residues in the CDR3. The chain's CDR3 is CATSRDAGAGYEQYF. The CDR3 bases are TGTGCCACCAGCAGAGACGCGGGAGCGGGGTACGAGCAGTACTTC. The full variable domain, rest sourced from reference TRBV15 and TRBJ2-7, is DAMVIQNPRYQVTQFGKPVTLSCSQTLNHNVMYWYQQKSSQAPKLLFHYYDKDFNNEADTPDNFQSRRPNTSFCFLDIRSPGLGDTAMYLCATSRDAGAGYEQYFGPGTRLTVT.

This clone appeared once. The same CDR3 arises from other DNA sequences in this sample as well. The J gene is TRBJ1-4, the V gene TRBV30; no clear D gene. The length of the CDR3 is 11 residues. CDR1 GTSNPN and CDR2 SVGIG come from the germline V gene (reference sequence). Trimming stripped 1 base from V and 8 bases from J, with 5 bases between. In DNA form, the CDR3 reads TGTGCCTGGAGTGCAGGAGAAAAACTGTTTTTT. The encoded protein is CAWSAGEKLFF.

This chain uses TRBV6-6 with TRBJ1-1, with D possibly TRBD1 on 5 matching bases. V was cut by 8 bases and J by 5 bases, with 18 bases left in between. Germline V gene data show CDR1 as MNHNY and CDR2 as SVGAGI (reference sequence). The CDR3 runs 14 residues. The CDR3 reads CASGQGGWGTEAFF. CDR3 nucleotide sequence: TGTGCCAGCGGCCAGGGAGGATGGGGAACTGAAGCTTTCTTT.

CDR3 residues: CASARGLVTDTQYF. The CDR3 coding sequence is TGTGCTAGTGCCCGAGGACTAGTCACAGATACGCAGTATTTT. The rearrangement joins TRBV12-5 to TRBJ2-3, with 7 bases fitting TRBD2. J gave up 2 bases and V 7 bases, and 6 bases lay outside the gene matches. CDR1 and CDR2 from the germline V gene are LGHNT and FRNRAP. The CDR3 consists of 14 residues.

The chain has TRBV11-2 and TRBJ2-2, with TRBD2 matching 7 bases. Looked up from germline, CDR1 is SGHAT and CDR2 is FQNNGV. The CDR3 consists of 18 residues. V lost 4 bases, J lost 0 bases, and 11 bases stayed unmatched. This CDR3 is CASSSRGAGNSNTGELFF. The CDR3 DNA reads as TGTGCCAGCAGCTCCCGGGGAGCGGGGAACTCGAACACCGGGGAGCTGTTTTTT.

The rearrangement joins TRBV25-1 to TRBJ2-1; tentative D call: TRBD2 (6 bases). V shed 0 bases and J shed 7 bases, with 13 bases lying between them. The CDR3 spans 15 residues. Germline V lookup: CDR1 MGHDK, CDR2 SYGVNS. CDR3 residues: CASSEYVRERNEQFF. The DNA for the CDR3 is TGTGCCAGCAGTGAATACGTCCGGGAGAGAAATGAGCAGTTCTTC.

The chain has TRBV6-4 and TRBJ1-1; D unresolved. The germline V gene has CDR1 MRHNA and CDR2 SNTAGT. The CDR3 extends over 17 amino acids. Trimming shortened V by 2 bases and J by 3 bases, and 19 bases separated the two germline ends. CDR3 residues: CASSDMGPPNGDTEAFF. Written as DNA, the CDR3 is TGTGCCAGCAGTGACATGGGCCCCCCAAATGGGGACACTGAAGCTTTCTTT.

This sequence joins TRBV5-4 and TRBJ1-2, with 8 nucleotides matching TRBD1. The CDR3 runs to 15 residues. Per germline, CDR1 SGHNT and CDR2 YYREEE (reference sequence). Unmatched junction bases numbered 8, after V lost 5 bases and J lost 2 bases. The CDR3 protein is CASSLNRGINYGYTF. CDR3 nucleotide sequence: TGTGCCAGCAGTCTTAACAGGGGGATAAACTATGGCTACACCTTC. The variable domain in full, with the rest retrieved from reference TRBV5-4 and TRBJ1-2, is ETGVTQSPTHLIKTRGQQVTLRCSSQSGHNTVSWYQQALGQGPQFIFQYYREEENGRGNFPPRFSGLQFPNYSSELNVNALELDDSALYLCASSLNRGINYGYTFGSGTRLTVV.

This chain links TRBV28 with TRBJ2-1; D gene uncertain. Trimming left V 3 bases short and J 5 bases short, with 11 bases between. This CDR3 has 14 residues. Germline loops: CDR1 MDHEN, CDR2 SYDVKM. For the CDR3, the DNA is TGTGCCAGCAGTTTGACCAGTCCTAACAATGAGCAGTTCTTC. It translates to CASSLTSPNNEQFF. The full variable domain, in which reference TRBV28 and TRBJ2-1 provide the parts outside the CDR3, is DVKVTQSSRYLVKRTGEKVFLECVQDMDHENMFWYRQDPGLGLRLIYFSYDVKMKEKGDIPEGYSVSREKKERFSLILESASTNQTSMYLCASSLTSPNNEQFFGPGTRLTVL.

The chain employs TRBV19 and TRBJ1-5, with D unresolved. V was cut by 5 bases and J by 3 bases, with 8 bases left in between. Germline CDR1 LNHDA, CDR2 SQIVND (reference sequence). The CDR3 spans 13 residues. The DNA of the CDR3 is TGTGCCAGTAGTCAGCTAATCAATCAGCCCCAGCATTTT. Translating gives CASSQLINQPQHF.

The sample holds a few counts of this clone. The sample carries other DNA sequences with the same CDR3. CDR3 residues: CASSPVSGSSYEQYF. The DNA of the CDR3 is TGTGCCAGCTCACCTGTTAGCGGGAGCTCCTACGAGCAGTACTTC. The chain carries TRBV18 and TRBJ2-7; 9 bases line up with TRBD2. Per germline, CDR1 KGHSH and CDR2 LQKENI. The CDR3 is 15 amino acids. V was clipped by 3 bases and J by 0 bases; unmatched bases: 3. The complete variable domain, with remaining parts taken from reference TRBV18 and TRBJ2-7, reads NAGVMQNPRHLVRRRGQEARLRCSPMKGHSHVYWYRQLPEEGLKFMVYLQKENIIDESGMPKERFSAEFPKEGPSILRIQQVVRGDSAAYFCASSPVSGSSYEQYFGPGTRLTVT.

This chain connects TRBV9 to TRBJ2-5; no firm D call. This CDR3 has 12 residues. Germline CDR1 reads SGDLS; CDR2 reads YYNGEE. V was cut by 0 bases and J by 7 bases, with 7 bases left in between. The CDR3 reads CASSVEFGTQYF. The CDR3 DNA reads TGTGCCAGCAGCGTAGAATTCGGGACCCAGTACTTC.

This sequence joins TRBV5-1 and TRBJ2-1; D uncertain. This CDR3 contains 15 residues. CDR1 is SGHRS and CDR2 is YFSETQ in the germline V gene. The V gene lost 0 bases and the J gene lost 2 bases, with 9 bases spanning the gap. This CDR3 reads CASSLGPAPYNEQFF. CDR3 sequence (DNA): TGCGCCAGCAGCTTGGGGCCAGCCCCCTACAATGAGCAGTTCTTC.

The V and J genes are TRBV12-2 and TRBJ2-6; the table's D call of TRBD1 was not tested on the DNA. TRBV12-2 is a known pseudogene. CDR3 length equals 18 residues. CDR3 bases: TGTGCAAGTCGCTTAATGGGGGGAGACAGGGCCGTCACCAACGTCCTGACTTTC. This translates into CASRLMGGDRAVTNVLTF.

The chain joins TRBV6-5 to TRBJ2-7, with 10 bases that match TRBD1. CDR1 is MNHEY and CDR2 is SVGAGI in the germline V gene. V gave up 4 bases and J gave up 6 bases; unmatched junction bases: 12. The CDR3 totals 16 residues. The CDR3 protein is CASSSFVRDRGGEQYF. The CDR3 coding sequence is TGTGCCAGCAGTTCTTTTGTCCGGGACAGGGGAGGCGAGCAGTACTTC.

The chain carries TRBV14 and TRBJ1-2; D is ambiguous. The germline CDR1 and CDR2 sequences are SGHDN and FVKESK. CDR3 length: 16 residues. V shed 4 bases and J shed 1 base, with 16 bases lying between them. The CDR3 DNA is TGTGCCAGCAGCCGCCTCGGGGAGAATCTTAACTATGGCTACACCTTC. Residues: CASSRLGENLNYGYTF.